This T cell receptor beta chain was observed in a study of blood T cell repertoires in COVID-19. Libraries were prepared by immunoSEQ multiplex PCR; TCRdb keeps only in-frame clonotypes and omits some of them. Seen here are under 200,000 clones, more than 75% observed once, and the top ten hold roughly 7%. Sequenced material: PBMCs or T cells enriched from blood (not recorded which). The receptor comes from a woman in her 50s who had recovered from COVID-19.

CDR3 amino acids: CASSYGRRYGYTF. The CDR3 DNA is TGTGCCAGCAGTTACGGGAGGAGATATGGCTACACCTTC. The V and J genes are TRBV6-5 and TRBJ1-2, with D uncertain. Deletions cut 2 bases from V and 5 bases from J, with 9 bases between. Per germline, CDR1 MNHEY and CDR2 SVGAGI. The CDR3 has 13 residues.